This TCR beta chain is drawn from a study of T cells after yellow fever vaccination. Study background: When fractions had low cell numbers, they were prepared with SMART-Seq v4 Ultra Low Input. Study-wide findings and caveats: Only a small proportion of the clonotypes turned up in both the CD4 and the CD8 compartments, likely arising from convergent recombination.

The length of the CDR3 is 16 residues. Germline CDR1 and CDR2: LGHNA and YSLEER. Germline trimming cut 1 base from V and 2 bases from J; bases unmatched to any gene: 3. As concerns this clonotype: Its antigen is currently unknown.

TCRdb fed the 5' RACE reads into MiXCR, producing one record per CDR3 protein. Here the sample spans about 630,000 distinct CDR3 sequences, roughly an eighth being singletons. The starting material was PBMCs, obtained on the day of the yellow fever booster vaccination. V is TRBV4-3 and J is TRBJ2-1; 9 bases agree with TRBD1. The receptor was isolated from a man aged 25 to 40 who received the YFV17D yellow fever vaccine. The CDR3 reads CASSQGGDRAYNEQFF. Here the CDR3 DNA reads TGCGCCAGCAGCCAAGGGGGGGACAGGGCCTACAATGAGCAGTTCTTC.